Listed below are T cell receptor beta chains from one sample, sequenced in a study of siplizumab effects on memory and regulatory T cells. Data came from immunoSEQ multiplex PCR; TCRdb stores just in-frame clones and leaves some out. Found here are 100,000 to 110,000 clones, 75% to 95% of them singletons; the top ten hold 0.14% to 0.15%. Specimen: CD4+ T cells sorted from blood. The receptor source for this set is a human donor in good health. CDR3s leave out the opening cysteine and the closing phenylalanine or tryptophan.

V: TRBV28; J: TRBJ2-7; CDR3: ASSYSGNSYEQY
V: TRBV9; J: TRBJ2-1; CDR3: ASSVAAQGSYNEQF
V: TRBV19; J: TRBJ2-5; CDR3: ASNQPGVDGETQY
V: TRBV18; J: TRBJ2-7; CDR3: ASSPGRLQSYEQY
V: TRBV7-2; J: TRBJ2-2; CDR3: ASSLEQSNTGELF
V: TRBV11-2; J: TRBJ1-3; CDR3: ASSLITSGNTIY
V: TRBV6-1; J: TRBJ1-2; CDR3: ASSRGTAYGYT
V: TRBV18; J: TRBJ2-7; CDR3: ASSPDWGDEQY
V: TRBV7-9; J: TRBJ1-5; CDR3: ASSWDTLGNQPQH
V: TRBV7-2; J: TRBJ2-7; CDR3: ASSFEGYEQY
V: TRBV7-8; J: TRBJ1-1; CDR3: ASSLDGGNTEAF
V: TRBV7-3; J: TRBJ1-6; CDR3: ASSLGTGKRNSPLH
V: TRBV5-1; J: TRBJ1-2; CDR3: ASSLGSSNYGYT
V: TRBV5-4; J: TRBJ2-1; CDR3: ASSAGTSGGLRNEQF
V: TRBV18; J: TRBJ2-7; CDR3: ASSPPGPGSYEQY
V: TRBV15; J: TRBJ2-5; CDR3: ATSREGGAQETQY
V: TRBV9; J: TRBJ2-3; CDR3: ASSVGLAGTDTQY
V: TRBV4-3; J: TRBJ1-6; CDR3: ASSQEAQGSNSPLH
V: TRBV4-2; J: TRBJ1-1; CDR3: ASSQDQWLGGTEAF
V: TRBV5-4; J: TRBJ2-7; CDR3: ASSPTDRGGYEQY
V: TRBV18; J: TRBJ1-2; CDR3: ASSPREGSGYT
V: TRBV5-1; J: TRBJ1-1; CDR3: ASSSRNQGYTEAF
V: TRBV6-6; J: TRBJ2-3; CDR3: ASSVRGSTDTQY
V: TRBV21-1; J: TRBJ2-2; CDR3: ASSAREDWYNTGELF
V: TRBV19; J: TRBJ1-1; CDR3: ASLPKHLRESRVSEAF
V: TRBV28; J: TRBJ2-7; CDR3: ATIYEQY
V: TRBV21-1; J: TRBJ2-3; CDR3: ASSTPGTSGGTTTDTQY
V: TRBV18; J: TRBJ2-7; CDR3: ATQLGGRNEQY
V: TRBV4-2; J: TRBJ1-2; CDR3: ASSQERQGLYGYT
V: TRBV5-1; J: TRBJ1-2; CDR3: ASSTSTGTIGYGYT
V: TRBV5-3; J: TRBJ2-6; CDR3: ARSSLSLTGGAPGANVLT
V: TRBV6-1; J: TRBJ2-1; CDR3: ASRGLDPYNEQF
V: TRBV4-2; J: TRBJ2-5; CDR3: ASSQDLSGGGVSGTQY
V: TRBV5-5; J: TRBJ1-3; CDR3: ASSWGTENTIY
V: TRBV7-8; J: TRBJ2-5; CDR3: ASSQLAETQY
V: TRBV6-6; J: TRBJ2-1; CDR3: ASSYSSGQYNEQF
V: TRBV5-6; J: TRBJ1-5; CDR3: ASSLSGPNQPQH
V: TRBV19; J: TRBJ1-2; CDR3: ASIDQQGTYGYT
V: TRBV18; J: TRBJ2-6; CDR3: ASSPSQSGANVLT
V: TRBV29-1; J: TRBJ1-3; CDR3: SVPRGSGNTIY
V: TRBV29-1; J: TRBJ2-5; CDR3: SADGLAETQY
V: TRBV19; J: TRBJ2-1; CDR3: ASTALGRTGGGDEQF
V: TRBV6-1; J: TRBJ1-6; CDR3: ASSESTGYNSPLH
V: TRBV19; J: TRBJ2-7; CDR3: ASSIDFKGTKEQY
V: TRBV28; J: TRBJ2-1; CDR3: ASSAGRGVYNEQF